A selection of T cell receptor beta chains follows, all from one sample in a study of spatial heterogeneity in lung cancer. TCRdb used MiXCR to reprocess the 5' RACE reads, holding one entry per CDR3 protein. The profile shows roughly 91,000 distinct CDR3 sequences, approximately 18% of them singletons. The specimen was PBMCs, collected at surgery. The receptor set was obtained from a male donor with early-stage non-small cell lung cancer. CDR3s include the opening cysteine and the closing phenylalanine or tryptophan. Each record gives: J gene, V gene, clone size, D gene, CDR3 protein, CDR3 DNA. The D gene is left open where the match is weak. Not every row has a clone size; where given, it reads once, few, many or a size class.

TRBJ1-4 | TRBV12-3/TRBV12-4 | few | NA | CASTSGLNEKLFF | TGTGCCAGCACCTCCGGGCTTAATGAAAAACTGTTTTTT
TRBJ2-1 | TRBV5-4 | few | NA | CASSRDSPEQFF | TGTGCCAGCAGCCGTGACAGTCCTGAGCAGTTCTTC
TRBJ1-2 | TRBV28 | NA | TRBD1 | CASSYTRTGGTGYTF | TGTGCCAGCAGTTACACCCGGACAGGGGGGACTGGCTACACCTTC
TRBJ2-3 | TRBV12-3/TRBV12-4 | NA | TRBD2 | CASTETSGSTDTQYF | TGTGCCAGCACCGAGACTAGCGGGAGTACAGATACGCAGTATTTT
TRBJ1-5 | TRBV6-2/TRBV6-3 | few | NA | CASSYSTGRVNQPQHF | TGTGCCAGCAGTTACTCGACGGGCAGGGTTAATCAGCCCCAGCATTTT
TRBJ2-1 | TRBV29-1 | few | NA | CSVEKGWRENNEQFF | TGCAGCGTTGAGAAGGGGTGGCGGGAAAACAATGAGCAGTTCTTC
TRBJ1-4 | TRBV18 | few | TRBD1 | CASSLGQINEKLFF | TGTGCCAGCTCACTGGGACAGATTAATGAAAAACTGTTTTTT
TRBJ2-7 | TRBV2 | NA | NA | CASVWRTSSYEQYF | TGTGCCAGCGTCTGGCGGACGAGCTCCTACGAGCAGTACTTC
TRBJ2-3 | TRBV28 | NA | NA | CASSVSGVRADTQYF | TGTGCCAGCAGTGTATCGGGAGTAAGGGCAGATACGCAGTATTTT
TRBJ2-1 | TRBV29-1 | NA | TRBD2 | CSVTRAGGNEQFF | TGCAGCGTTACTCGAGCGGGAGGGAATGAGCAGTTCTTC
TRBJ1-1 | TRBV3-1 | few | NA | CASSHAQEATEAFF | TGTGCCAGCAGCCACGCACAGGAAGCCACTGAAGCTTTCTTT
TRBJ1-4 | TRBV20-1 | NA | NA | CSARDYGLNEKLFF | TGCAGTGCTAGAGATTACGGACTTAATGAAAAACTGTTTTTT
TRBJ2-7 | TRBV11-2 | few | NA | CASSPLGHGFFTRQYF | TGTGCCAGCAGCCCTCTAGGACACGGCTTTTTTACGAGACAGTACTTC
TRBJ2-2 | TRBV19 | few | NA | CASIPGRDTTGELFF | TGTGCCAGTATCCCAGGCAGGGATACGACCGGGGAGCTGTTTTTT
TRBJ1-2 | TRBV2 | few | TRBD1 | CASSARTGGRDGYTF | TGTGCCAGCAGTGCCCGGACAGGGGGCAGGGATGGCTACACCTTC
TRBJ2-1 | TRBV29-1 | few | TRBD2 | CSTEGLAGNEQFF | TGCAGCACTGAGGGACTAGCCGGGAATGAGCAGTTCTTC
TRBJ1-2 | TRBV7-2 | NA | NA | CASSFPGVYGYTF | TGTGCCAGCAGCTTCCCTGGGGTTTATGGCTACACCTTC
TRBJ1-2 | TRBV28 | NA | NA | CASKRVDYGYTF | TGTGCCAGCAAGAGGGTTGACTATGGCTACACCTTC
TRBJ2-1 | TRBV29-1 | few | NA | CSVGSYNEQFF | TGCAGCGTTGGGTCTTACAATGAGCAGTTCTTC
TRBJ2-3 | TRBV7-2 | NA | NA | CASSLAEAGYTDTQYF | TGTGCCAGCAGCTTAGCGGAAGCGGGTTACACAGATACGCAGTATTTT
TRBJ2-7 | TRBV4-3 | many | NA | CASSQGRGSPYEQYF | TGCGCCAGCAGCCAAGGCAGGGGAAGCCCCTACGAGCAGTACTTC
TRBJ2-1 | TRBV5-4 | NA | NA | CASSLGLPEDEQFF | TGTGCCAGCAGCTTGGGACTCCCAGAAGATGAGCAGTTCTTC
TRBJ1-5 | TRBV24-1 | many | NA | CATQGGFNQPQHF | TGTGCCACTCAGGGTGGATTCAATCAGCCCCAGCATTTT
TRBJ2-7 | TRBV7-6 | NA | NA | CASSLGVSTRDEQYF | TGTGCCAGCAGCTTAGGCGTCAGTACTAGGGACGAGCAGTACTTC
TRBJ2-5 | TRBV10-3 | many | TRBD2 | CATLAGGQETQYF | TGTGCCACGCTAGCGGGGGGCCAAGAGACCCAGTACTTC
TRBJ2-7 | TRBV7-2 | NA | NA | CASSFAQGRGYF | TGTGCCAGCAGCTTTGCCCAGGGCAGGGGTTACTTC
TRBJ1-4 | TRBV9 | many | TRBD1 | CASSLTGTGYEKLFF | TGTGCCAGCAGCCTCACCGGGACAGGGTATGAAAAACTGTTTTTT
TRBJ2-5 | TRBV28 | NA | TRBD2 | CASHSLAGGGETQYF | TGTGCCAGTCACTCTTTAGCGGGAGGCGGGGAGACCCAGTACTTC
TRBJ1-5 | TRBV5-1 | NA | NA | CASSLGVGSNQPQHF | TGCGCCAGCAGCTTGGGTGTGGGAAGCAATCAGCCCCAGCATTTT
TRBJ2-7 | TRBV7-9 | NA | NA | CASSLDSTNKQYF | TGTGCCAGCAGCTTAGATTCGACGAATAAGCAGTACTTC
TRBJ1-1 | TRBV7-9 | NA | NA | CASRGKDRLNTEAFF | TGTGCCAGCAGGGGAAAAGACAGACTGAACACTGAAGCTTTCTTT
TRBJ2-5 | TRBV24-1 | few | NA | CATSDLETQYF | TGTGCCACCAGTGATTTGGAGACCCAGTACTTC
TRBJ2-7 | TRBV10-3 | many | TRBD1 | CAISSGGQGDEQYF | TGTGCCATCAGTTCAGGGGGCCAAGGGGACGAGCAGTACTTC
TRBJ2-1 | TRBV6-2/TRBV6-3 | NA | NA | CASSPTIYNEQFF | TGTGCCAGCAGTCCGACTATTTACAATGAGCAGTTCTTC
TRBJ2-2 | TRBV5-1 | NA | NA | CASSLAAASAGELFF | TGCGCCAGCAGCTTGGCAGCAGCCTCTGCCGGGGAGCTGTTTTTT
TRBJ1-2 | TRBV5-4 | few | NA | CASRIGAGQAYGYTF | TGTGCCAGCAGGATTGGGGCGGGGCAGGCCTATGGCTACACCTTC
TRBJ2-6 | TRBV5-8 | many | NA | CASSKDISGANVLTF | TGTGCCAGCAGTAAAGACATATCTGGGGCCAACGTCCTGACTTTC